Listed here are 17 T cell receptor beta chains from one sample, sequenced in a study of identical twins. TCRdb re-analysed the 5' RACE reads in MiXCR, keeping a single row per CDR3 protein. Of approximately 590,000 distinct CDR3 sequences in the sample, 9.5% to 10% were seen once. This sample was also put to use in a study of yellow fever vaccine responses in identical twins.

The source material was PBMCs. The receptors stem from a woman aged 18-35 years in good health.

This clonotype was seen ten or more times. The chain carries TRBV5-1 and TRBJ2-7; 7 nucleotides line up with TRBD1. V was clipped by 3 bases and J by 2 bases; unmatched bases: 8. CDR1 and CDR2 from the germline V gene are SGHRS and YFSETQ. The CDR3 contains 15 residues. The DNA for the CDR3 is TGCGCCAGCAGCTCCCGACAGGGTAGTACCTACGAGCAGTACTTC. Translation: CASSSRQGSTYEQYF.

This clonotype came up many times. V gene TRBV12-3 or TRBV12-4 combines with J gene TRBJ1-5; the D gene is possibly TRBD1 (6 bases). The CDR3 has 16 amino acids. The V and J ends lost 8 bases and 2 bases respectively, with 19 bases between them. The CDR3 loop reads CASSRGTPGGNQPQHF. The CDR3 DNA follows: TGTGCCAGCTCGCGCGGGACACCAGGTGGCAATCAGCCCCAGCATTTT.

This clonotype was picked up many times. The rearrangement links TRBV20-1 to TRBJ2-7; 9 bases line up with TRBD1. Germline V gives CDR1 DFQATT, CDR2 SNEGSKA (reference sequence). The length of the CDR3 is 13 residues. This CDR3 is CSLSGQGRYEQYF. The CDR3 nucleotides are TGCAGCCTCTCGGGACAGGGCAGGTACGAGCAGTACTTC.

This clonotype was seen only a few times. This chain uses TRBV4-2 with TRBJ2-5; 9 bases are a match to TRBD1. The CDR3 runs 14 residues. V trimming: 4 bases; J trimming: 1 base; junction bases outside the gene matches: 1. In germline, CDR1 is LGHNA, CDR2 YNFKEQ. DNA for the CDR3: TGTGCCAGCAGCCCGGACAGGGGCCAAGAGACCCAGTACTTC. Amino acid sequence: CASSPDRGQETQYF.

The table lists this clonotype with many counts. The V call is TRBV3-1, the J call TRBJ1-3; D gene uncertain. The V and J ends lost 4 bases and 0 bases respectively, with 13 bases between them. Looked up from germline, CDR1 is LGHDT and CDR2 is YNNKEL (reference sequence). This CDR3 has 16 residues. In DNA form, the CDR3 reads TGTGCCAGCAGCCCCCCGGACCGACGCTCTGGAAACACCATATATTTT. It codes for CASSPPDRRSGNTIYF.

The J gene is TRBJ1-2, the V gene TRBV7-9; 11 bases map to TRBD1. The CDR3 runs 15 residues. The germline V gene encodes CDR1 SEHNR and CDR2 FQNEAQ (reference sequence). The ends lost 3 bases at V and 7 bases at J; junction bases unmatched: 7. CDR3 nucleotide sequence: TGTGCCAGCAGCTTCCTGGGACAGGGGGAAAGTGGCTACACCTTC. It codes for CASSFLGQGESGYTF.

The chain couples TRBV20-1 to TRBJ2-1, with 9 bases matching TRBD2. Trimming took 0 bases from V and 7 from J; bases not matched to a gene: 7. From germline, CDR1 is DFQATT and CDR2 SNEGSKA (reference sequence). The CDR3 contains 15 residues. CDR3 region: CSARDGLAGKNEQFF. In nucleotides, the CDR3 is TGCAGTGCTAGAGATGGCCTAGCGGGGAAGAATGAGCAGTTCTTC.

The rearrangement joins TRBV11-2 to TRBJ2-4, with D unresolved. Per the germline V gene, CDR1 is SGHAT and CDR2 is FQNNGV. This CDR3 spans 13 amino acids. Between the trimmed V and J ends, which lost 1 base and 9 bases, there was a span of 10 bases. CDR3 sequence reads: CASSLGPSGIQYF. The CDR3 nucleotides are TGTGCCAGCAGCTTAGGCCCCTCGGGCATTCAGTACTTC.

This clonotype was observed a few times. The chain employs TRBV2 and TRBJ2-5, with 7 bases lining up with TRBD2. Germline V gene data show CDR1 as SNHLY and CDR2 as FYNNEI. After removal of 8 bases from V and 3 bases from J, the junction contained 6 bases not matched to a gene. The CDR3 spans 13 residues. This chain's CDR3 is CASGKSGKETQYF. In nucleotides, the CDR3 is TGTGCCAGCGGTAAAAGCGGGAAAGAGACCCAGTACTTC.

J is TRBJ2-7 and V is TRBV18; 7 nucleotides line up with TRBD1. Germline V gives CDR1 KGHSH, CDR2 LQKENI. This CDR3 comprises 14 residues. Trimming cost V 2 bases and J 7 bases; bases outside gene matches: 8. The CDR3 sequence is CASSPGTDLGEQYF. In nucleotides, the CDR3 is TGTGCCAGCTCACCAGGGACAGACCTAGGTGAGCAGTACTTC.

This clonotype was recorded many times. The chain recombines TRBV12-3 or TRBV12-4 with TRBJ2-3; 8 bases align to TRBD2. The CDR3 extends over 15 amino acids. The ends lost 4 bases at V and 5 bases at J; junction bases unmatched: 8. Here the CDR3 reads CASSSRLANLDTQYF. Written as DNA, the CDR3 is TGTGCCAGCAGTTCCCGACTAGCGAATCTAGATACGCAGTATTTT.

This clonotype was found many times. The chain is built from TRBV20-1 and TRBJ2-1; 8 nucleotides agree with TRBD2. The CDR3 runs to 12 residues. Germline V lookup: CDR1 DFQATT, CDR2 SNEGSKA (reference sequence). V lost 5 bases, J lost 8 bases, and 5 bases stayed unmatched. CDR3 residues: CSAWTGGHEQFF. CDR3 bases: TGCAGTGCTTGGACGGGGGGGCATGAGCAGTTCTTC.

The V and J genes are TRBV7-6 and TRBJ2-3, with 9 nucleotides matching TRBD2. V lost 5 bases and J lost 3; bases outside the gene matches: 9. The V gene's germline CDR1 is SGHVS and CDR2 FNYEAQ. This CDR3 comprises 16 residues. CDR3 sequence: CASSVISGGTTDTQYF. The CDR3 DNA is TGTGCCAGCAGCGTTATCAGCGGGGGGACGACAGATACGCAGTATTTT.

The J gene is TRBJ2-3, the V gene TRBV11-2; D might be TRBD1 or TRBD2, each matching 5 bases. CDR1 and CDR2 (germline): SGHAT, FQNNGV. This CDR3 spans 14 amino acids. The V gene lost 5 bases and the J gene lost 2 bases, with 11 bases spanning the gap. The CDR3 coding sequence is TGTGCCAGCAGCAACCGGGACCCCACAGATACGCAGTATTTT. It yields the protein CASSNRDPTDTQYF.

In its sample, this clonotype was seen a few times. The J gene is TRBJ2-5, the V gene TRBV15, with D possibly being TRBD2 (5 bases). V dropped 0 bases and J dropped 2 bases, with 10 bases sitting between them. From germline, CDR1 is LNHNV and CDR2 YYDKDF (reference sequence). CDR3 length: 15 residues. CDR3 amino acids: CATSRDLREQETQYF. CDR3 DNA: TGTGCCACCAGCAGAGATCTGAGGGAACAAGAGACCCAGTACTTC. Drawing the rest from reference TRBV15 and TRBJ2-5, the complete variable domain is DAMVIQNPRYQVTQFGKPVTLSCSQTLNHNVMYWYQQKSSQAPKLLFHYYDKDFNNEADTPDNFQSRRPNTSFCFLDIRSPGLGDTAMYLCATSRDLREQETQYFGPGTRLLVL.

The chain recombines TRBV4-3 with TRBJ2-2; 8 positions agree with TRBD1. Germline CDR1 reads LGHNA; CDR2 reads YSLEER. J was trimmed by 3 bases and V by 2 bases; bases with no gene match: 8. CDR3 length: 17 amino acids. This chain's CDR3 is CASSQHRGTKDTGELFF. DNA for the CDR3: TGCGCCAGCAGCCAACACAGGGGGACGAAAGACACCGGGGAGCTGTTTTTT.

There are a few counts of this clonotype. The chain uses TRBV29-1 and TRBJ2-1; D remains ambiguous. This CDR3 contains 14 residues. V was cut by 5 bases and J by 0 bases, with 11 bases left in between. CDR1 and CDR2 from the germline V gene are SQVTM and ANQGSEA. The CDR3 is CSVLTVNSYNEQFF. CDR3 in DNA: TGCAGCGTTTTGACTGTTAACTCCTACAATGAGCAGTTCTTC.